Shown below are 2 T cell receptor beta chains from a single sample sequenced in a study of high-grade serous ovarian cancer treatment subgroups. Data came from immunoSEQ multiplex PCR; TCRdb stores just in-frame clones and leaves some out. The table includes more than 15,000 clones, around 80% detected once. Tumor tissue was taken before any definitive surgery or chemotherapy was given. Sequencing was carried out using tumor tissue. The receptors shown here come from a human donor with high-grade serous ovarian cancer.

Only a few counts were recorded for this clone. The chain is built from TRBV6-6 and TRBJ1-5; 7 bases align to TRBD1. J lost 0 bases, V lost 6 bases, and 8 bases had no gene match. Germline CDR1 reads MNHNY; CDR2 reads SVGAGI (reference sequence). The CDR3 loop spans 16 amino acids. The CDR3 sequence is CASSRTGTDSNQPQHF. In DNA form, the CDR3 reads TGTGCCAGCAGCCGCACCGGGACAGATAGCAATCAGCCCCAGCATTTT.

The rearrangement joins TRBV7-9 to TRBJ2-2; weak D call: TRBD2 (5 bases). The germline CDR1 and CDR2 sequences are SEHNR and FQNEAQ (reference sequence). Trimming cost V 4 bases and J 0 bases, with 12 bases left between them. The CDR3 consists of 16 residues. In nucleotides, the CDR3 is TGTGCCAGCAGCTGGGCGGGCGGGCCGAACACCGGGGAGCTGTTTTTT. Its translation is CASSWAGGPNTGELFF.